This entry describes one TCR beta chain. There is no known antigen for this receptor. The input lacks base qualities; no much larger clone sits a single base away. The trial excluded patients who had a history of autoimmune disease or who were on systemic immunosuppression. Peripheral blood for TCR sequencing was collected from all dose cohorts at baseline, on cycle 4 day 1, and on cycle 7 day 1. Samples came from an open-label, multicenter, first-in-human phase I dose-escalation trial of ivuxolimab. The trial enrolled adults with locally advanced or metastatic head and neck squamous cell, hepatocellular, melanoma or renal cell carcinoma. Before TCR sequencing, CD4+ T cells and CD8+ T cells from peripheral blood were sorted into separate populations. This specimen comes from a study of OX40 agonist ivuxolimab in advanced cancers. Broadly, across the study: Ivuxolimab was an agonistic, fully human IgG2 monoclonal antibody directed against OX40 (CD134), a costimulatory receptor. Of the 50 to 55 dose-escalation patients, hepatocellular carcinoma was present in around 19, melanoma in approximately 15, renal cell carcinoma in 9 and head and neck cancer in 9. The purpose of peripheral TCRbeta sequencing was to test whether ivuxolimab changed TCR sequence diversity and led to clonal T-cell expansion. The paper describes the monotherapy dose-escalation part (N of about 54 patients) of the phase I trial of ivuxolimab. Partial responses occurred in three dose-escalation patients, of whom one had hepatocellular carcinoma and two had cutaneous melanoma. Prior anti-PD-1, anti-PD-L1 or anti-CTLA-4 therapy was permitted, and checkpoint inhibitors had been received by about two fifths of dose-escalation patients. Intravenous ivuxolimab was administered to patients every 2 weeks at six dose levels: 0.01, 0.1, 0.3, 1.5, 3 and 10 mg/kg. In the dose-escalation cohort, 82.7% of patients were male, and the mean age was roughly 60 years, with a range of roughly 20 to 80.

To sequence the TCRbeta CDR3 region, genomic DNA was isolated from the sorted cells. TCRbeta CDR3 regions were sequenced using the immunoSEQ Assay. TCRdb's version of the immuneACCESS table is confined to in-frame rearrangements and falls short of the full clone set. An unresolved V gene accounts for under half of the shortfall where checked; the remainder is of unknown origin. The sample records approximately 70,000 clones, about 82% of which are singletons. The ten largest make up 5.5% to 8% of the sample. At the junction V is shortened by 1 base and J by 2 bases, with 8 bases in between. Via the germline V gene (reference sequence), CDR1 is SGHAT and CDR2 FQDESV. The CDR3, cysteine through phenylalanine, is 14 amino acids long. Just the 42-base CDR3 DNA is kept, in frame starting at base 1. Paper-wide results and their limitations: Which antigens the clonally expanded peripheral T cells were specific for was not determined. Low levels of normalized T-cell clonal expansion were also seen in some patients who did not respond. In partial responders in the 0.1-3.0 mg/kg groups, normalized peripheral clonal expansion was found to be among the lowest, especially among CD8+ T cells. On average, CD8+ T cells showed more expanded clones than CD4+ T cells after ivuxolimab. At doses of 0.1 to 3.0 mg/kg, clonal expansion of both CD4+ and CD8+ T cells in blood was seen between baseline and week 6.

The source of this sequence is an adult with an advanced solid tumor such as melanoma, head and neck, liver or kidney cancer. The sequence is built from TRBV11-1 and TRBJ1-2, with the D gene not confidently named. The material sequenced was CD4+ or CD8+ T cells sorted from blood, taken in a trial of the OX40 agonist ivuxolimab. The DNA is TGTGCCAGCAGCTTAGGGAGTCCCAACTATGGCTACACCTTC. It translates to CASSLGSPNYGYTF.